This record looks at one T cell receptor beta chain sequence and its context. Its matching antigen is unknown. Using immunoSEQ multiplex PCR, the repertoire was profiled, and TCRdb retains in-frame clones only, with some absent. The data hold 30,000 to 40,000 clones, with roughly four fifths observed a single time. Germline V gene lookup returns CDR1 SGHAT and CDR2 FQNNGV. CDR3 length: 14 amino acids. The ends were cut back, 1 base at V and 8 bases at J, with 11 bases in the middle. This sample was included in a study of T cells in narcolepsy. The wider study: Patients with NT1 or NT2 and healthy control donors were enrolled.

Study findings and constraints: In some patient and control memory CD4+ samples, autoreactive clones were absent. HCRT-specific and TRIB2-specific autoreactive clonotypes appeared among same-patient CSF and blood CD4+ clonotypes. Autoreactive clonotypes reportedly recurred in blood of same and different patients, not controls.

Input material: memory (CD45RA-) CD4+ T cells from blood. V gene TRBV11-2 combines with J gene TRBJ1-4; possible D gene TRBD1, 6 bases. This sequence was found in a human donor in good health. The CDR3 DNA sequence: TGTGCCAGCAGCTTAGCAGGGGAAAGCGAAAAACTGTTTTTT. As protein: CASSLAGESEKLFF.